This T cell receptor beta chain was retrieved from a study of cytomegalovirus exposure and HLA in healthy donors. General study results and limits: Segments of the TCR beta V type were, in most cases, productive about 87% or about 30% of the time in an earlier analysis. HLA alleles were associated with roughly 17,000 TCR beta sequences in a later analysis at 0.05 false discovery rate. The authors later found most CMV-associated TCR beta chains appeared HLA-restricted.

With 60 Vbeta and 13 Jbeta primers, the PCR was carried out. Produced via immunoSEQ multiplex PCR; TCRdb's table is partial and in-frame only. The sample shows tens of thousands of clones, approximately 71% of them seen only once. CDR3 size: 16 residues. Trimming took off 0 bases at V and 4 bases at J, with 12 bases between the two ends. The germline V gene has CDR1 KGHSH and CDR2 LQKENI. Notes on this clone: The target antigen is unknown.

This chain links TRBV18 with TRBJ2-2; TRBD2 might be the D (5 bases). The sample consisted of PBMCs. The clonotype originates from a man aged 35 to 55 in good health and CMV-seropositive. Here the CDR3 DNA reads TGTGCCAGCTCACCACCGGCCCTACGGGGCACCGGGGAGCTGTTTTTT. It codes for CASSPPALRGTGELFF.